Given below is one T cell receptor beta chain in context. This record comes from a study of monozygotic twins with inflammatory bowel disease. The CDR3 sequence is 15 residues long. Per germline, CDR1 LGHNA and CDR2 YSLEER. TCRdb reprocessed the 5' RACE reads, with one entry per CDR3 protein and no DNA. This repertoire includes some 330,000 distinct CDR3 sequences. The receptor was isolated from a human donor with ulcerative colitis or Crohn's disease, or a healthy co-twin of an affected twin (not recorded which). The chain carries TRBV4-3 and TRBJ1-4; checking the TCRdb D call of TRBD1 is not possible without DNA. The sample consisted of blood. The CDR3 protein is CASSPNSRTAEKLFF.